Listed below are T cell receptor beta chains from one sample, sequenced in a study of HIV-infected patients and healthy controls. TCRdb recomputed calls from the 5' RACE reads with MiXCR, one row per CDR3 protein. The sample has 18,000 or so distinct CDR3 sequences, 9.5% to 15% seen once; the top ten hold 11%. Material for sequencing was blood. These receptors were taken from an adult in good health. CDR3s include the opening cysteine and the closing phenylalanine or tryptophan. D genes are given only for firm matches. Clone sizes are given selectively: once, few, many, or a class where the clone is expanded.

V gene,clone size,J gene,D gene,CDR3 DNA,CDR3 protein
TRBV20-1,NA,TRBJ2-6,NA,TGCAGTGCCCGAGGTGGCTCTGGGGCCAACGTCCTGACTTTC,CSARGGSGANVLTF
TRBV10-3,medium-sized,TRBJ1-2,NA,TGTGCCATCAGTCCGACAGGACCTTATGGCTACACCTTC,CAISPTGPYGYTF
TRBV14,many,TRBJ2-5,TRBD2,TGTGCCAGCAGCCAATCCAGACTAGCGGAGATACCAAGTGTGACCCAGTACTTC,CASSQSRLAEIPSVTQYF
TRBV4-3,NA,TRBJ1-2,NA,TGCGCCAGCAGCCAAGATCTTGGGCGTACGAGCTATGGCTACACCTTC,CASSQDLGRTSYGYTF
TRBV30,many,TRBJ1-1,TRBD1,TGTGCCTGCGCTACAGGGGCCGGTACTGAAGCTTTCTTT,CACATGAGTEAFF
TRBV30,few,TRBJ2-4,TRBD1,TGTGCGTTTACTAGGGGGCCGGAAAACATTCAGTACTTC,CAFTRGPENIQYF
TRBV13,many,TRBJ1-2,NA,TGTGCCAGCAGCTCCCCTCCGGGACCCTTAACGACTTTTAACTATGGCTACACCTTC,CASSSPPGPLTTFNYGYTF
TRBV11-2,NA,TRBJ2-1,NA,TGTGCCAGCAGCCAGGGGGGGTTCCTCTACAATGAGCAGTTCTTC,CASSQGGFLYNEQFF
TRBV14,many,TRBJ2-3,NA,TGTGCCAGCAGCCAAGGACAGATAATTACAGATACGCAGTATTTT,CASSQGQIITDTQYF
TRBV6-1,few,TRBJ1-5,NA,TGTGCCAGCAGTCTGCTCTTCGGGGATCAGCCCCAGCATTTT,CASSLLFGDQPQHF
TRBV2,medium-sized,TRBJ2-3,NA,TGTGCCAGCCGTAGGACCTCTAGCACAGATACGCAGTATTTT,CASRRTSSTDTQYF
TRBV18,NA,TRBJ1-1,NA,TGTGCCAGCTCACAAAACAGGGTCGGAGGCACTGAAGCTTTCTTT,CASSQNRVGGTEAFF
TRBV28,NA,TRBJ2-2,NA,TGTGCCAGCAGTCTCCAGAACACCGGGGAGCTGTTTTTT,CASSLQNTGELFF
TRBV29-1,many,TRBJ1-2,TRBD1,TGCAGCGTTTCCGGGACAGGGGGCGCCTATGGCTACACCTTC,CSVSGTGGAYGYTF
TRBV20-1,many,TRBJ2-2,TRBD1,TGCAGTGCAAAAGGGACAGCGAACACCGGGGAGCTGTTTTTT,CSAKGTANTGELFF
TRBV12-3/TRBV12-4,few,TRBJ1-1,NA,TGTGCCACCCGCGCGCAAGGGACGCTCATGAACACTGAAGCTTTCTTT,CATRAQGTLMNTEAFF
TRBV7-3,NA,TRBJ2-1,NA,TGTGCCAGCAGCATATATTTGATCGGGATCCCCTCCTACAATGAGCAGTTCTTC,CASSIYLIGIPSYNEQFF
TRBV4-2,many,TRBJ1-5,TRBD1,TGTGCCAGCAGCCCCCAACCTAATGACAGGGTAGGTCAGCCCCAGCATTTT,CASSPQPNDRVGQPQHF
TRBV20-1,medium-sized,TRBJ2-1,NA,TGCAGTGCTAGAGTCAACTTCAATGAGCAGTTCTTC,CSARVNFNEQFF
TRBV9,few,TRBJ2-1,NA,TGTGCCAGCAGCGTGTCTGGGAGAGCAGACTACAATGAGCAGTTCTTC,CASSVSGRADYNEQFF
TRBV6-5,many,TRBJ1-1,NA,TGTGCCAGCAGTTACTCAGGCGGAAGCCTGAACACTGAAGCTTTCTTT,CASSYSGGSLNTEAFF
TRBV29-1,few,TRBJ2-2,NA,TGCAGCGTTGGTGCCGGGTTGGGAACCGGGGAGCTGTTTTTT,CSVGAGLGTGELFF
TRBV6-2/TRBV6-3,NA,TRBJ2-1,NA,TGTGCCAGCAGTTACTTCCAACGTAATGAGCAGTTCTTC,CASSYFQRNEQFF
TRBV6-5,medium-sized,TRBJ2-7,NA,TGTGCCAGCAGTTACTCGGAAAACTTCAGGGGGGCTAGGGAGCAGTACTTC,CASSYSENFRGAREQYF
TRBV30,few,TRBJ1-1,NA,TGTGCCTGGAGTGTAGCGGCGGCTGAAGCTTTCTTT,CAWSVAAAEAFF
TRBV11-1,few,TRBJ1-1,TRBD1,TGTGCCAGCATCCGGACAGGACAGAACACTGAAGCTTTCTTT,CASIRTGQNTEAFF
TRBV29-1,medium-sized,TRBJ2-2,TRBD2,TGCAGCGTCGGACTAGCGAACACCGGGGAGCTGTTTTTT,CSVGLANTGELFF
TRBV14,many,TRBJ1-1,NA,TGTGCCAGCAGCCCGATGTGGACCACTGAAGCTTTCTTT,CASSPMWTTEAFF
TRBV20-1,many,TRBJ2-1,TRBD1,TGCAGTGCTAGAGATCCGACAGGGGGATACAATGAGCAGTTCTTC,CSARDPTGGYNEQFF
TRBV19,many,TRBJ1-5,NA,TGTGCCAGTAGTACATTAGGAAGGGTTTATCAGCCCCAGCATTTT,CASSTLGRVYQPQHF
TRBV14,once,TRBJ2-7,TRBD1,TGTGCCAGCAGCCACCTGGACAGGGACTACGAGCAGTACTTC,CASSHLDRDYEQYF
TRBV2,many,TRBJ1-4,TRBD1,TGTGCCAGCGTGATAGGGGGCATTACTAATGAAAAACTGTTTTTT,CASVIGGITNEKLFF
TRBV12-3/TRBV12-4,medium-sized,TRBJ1-6,NA,TGTGCCAGCAAAAGCGGGCAGGGATATTCACCCCTCCACTTT,CASKSGQGYSPLHF
TRBV7-2,many,TRBJ1-4,NA,TGTGCCAGCAGCTCTACCGGGACCGGGTACGAAAAACTGTTTTTT,CASSSTGTGYEKLFF
TRBV4-2,large,TRBJ1-1,TRBD1,TGTGCCAGCAGCCAAGTAGTTGGGACAGTCCTTGGCACTGAAGCTTTCTTT,CASSQVVGTVLGTEAFF
TRBV19,many,TRBJ2-7,TRBD1,TGTGCCAGTAGTCCCCAGGGGGCCTACGAGCAGTACTTC,CASSPQGAYEQYF